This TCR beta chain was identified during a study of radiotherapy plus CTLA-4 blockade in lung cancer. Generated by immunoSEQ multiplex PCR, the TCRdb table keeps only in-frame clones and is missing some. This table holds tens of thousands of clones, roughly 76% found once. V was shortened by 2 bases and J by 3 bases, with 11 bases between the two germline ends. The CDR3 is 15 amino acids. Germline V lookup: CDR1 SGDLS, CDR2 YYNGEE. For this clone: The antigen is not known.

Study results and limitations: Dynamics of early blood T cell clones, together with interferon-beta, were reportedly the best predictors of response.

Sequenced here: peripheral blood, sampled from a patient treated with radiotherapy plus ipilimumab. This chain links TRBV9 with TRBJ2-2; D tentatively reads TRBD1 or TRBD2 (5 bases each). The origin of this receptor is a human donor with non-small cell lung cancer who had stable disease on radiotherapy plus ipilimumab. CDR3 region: CASSVSGSDTGELFF. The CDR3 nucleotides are TGTGCCAGCAGCGTGTCAGGGAGCGACACCGGGGAGCTGTTTTTT.